These 28 T cell receptor beta chains originate from one sample sequenced in a study of blood T cell repertoires in COVID-19. The repertoire was sequenced with immunoSEQ multiplex PCR; TCRdb's copy has only in-frame clones and lacks some. The repertoire has some 70,000 clones, roughly 90% of them found once; the top ten carry about 0.5%. Material: peripheral blood. Receptors were obtained from a man in his 60s with acute or convalescent COVID-19.

The V call is TRBV12-5, the J call TRBJ2-7; D remains ambiguous. Germline-derived CDR1 and CDR2 are LGHNT and FRNRAP. This CDR3 comprises 12 residues. V lost 2 bases to trimming and J lost 1 base, with 3 bases between them. CDR3 amino acids: CASGLSSYEQYF. Here the CDR3 DNA reads TGTGCTAGTGGTTTGTCGTCCTACGAGCAGTACTTC. Drawing the rest from reference TRBV12-5 and TRBJ2-7, the complete variable domain is DARVTQTPRHKVTEMGQEVTMRCQPILGHNTVFWYRQTMMQGLELLAYFRNRAPLDDSGMPKDRFSAEMPDATLATLKIQPSEPRDSAVYFCASGLSSYEQYFGPGTRLTVT.

The chain joins TRBV12-3 or TRBV12-4 to TRBJ2-2; D may be TRBD2 (5 bases). This CDR3 is built from 13 residues. Trimming cost V 5 bases and J 7 bases, with 11 bases left between them. The CDR3 DNA follows: TGTGCCAGCAGTCCACCGAGGGTCGGGGAGCTGTTTTTT. It is translated as CASSPPRVGELFF.

This CDR3 reads CASSKGGGVEQFF. CDR3 nucleotide sequence: TGTGCCAGCAGTAAAGGGGGCGGCGTTGAGCAGTTCTTC. The rearrangement links TRBV7-2 to TRBJ2-1; the match to TRBD1 covers 7 bases. The CDR3 extends over 13 amino acids. Germline lookup yields CDR1 SGHTA and CDR2 FQGNSA. The V segment lost 6 bases and the J segment 9 bases; nucleotides outside the gene matches: 8.

V is TRBV3-1 (or the pseudogene TRBV3-2) and J is TRBJ2-2; 7 positions agree with TRBD2. Trimming at V came to 1 base and at J to 0 bases, leaving 8 bases not matched to a gene. The germline CDR1 and CDR2 sequences are LGHDT and YNNKEL (reference sequence). This CDR3 is 18 amino acids long. The DNA for the CDR3 is TGTGCCAGCAGCCAAGGCGGGGCGGGAGCCGCGAACACCGGGGAGCTGTTTTTT. This translates into CASSQGGAGAANTGELFF.

This clone was counted a few times. This chain uses TRBV15 with TRBJ1-2; 9 positions match TRBD1. The CDR3 loop spans 16 amino acids. Germline assignment: CDR1 LNHNV and CDR2 YYDKDF (reference sequence). V dropped 2 bases and J dropped 1; count of bases not matched to a gene: 5. In DNA form, the CDR3 reads TGTGCCACCAGCAGATTGGACAGGGGCTATAACTATGGCTACACCTTC. Encoded protein: CATSRLDRGYNYGYTF.

This chain uses TRBV6-1 with TRBJ1-2; D unresolved. Deletions cut 3 bases from V and 6 bases from J, with 11 bases between. Looked up from germline, CDR1 is MNHNS and CDR2 is SASEGT. The CDR3 extends over 13 amino acids. The CDR3 DNA reads as TGTGCCAGCAGTGACGCGTTGTCGGATGGCTACACCTTC. Its translation is CASSDALSDGYTF.

The table lists this clone with a count of one. This sequence joins TRBV11-2 and TRBJ2-1; no definite D call. The CDR3 sequence is 15 residues long. V lost 5 bases and J 1 base, leaving 12 bases between the germline ends. Germline CDR1 reads SGHAT; CDR2 reads FQNNGV. CDR3 nucleotide sequence: TGTGCCAGCAGCCTGCTACGAGTTTCCTACAATGAGCAGTTCTTC. As protein: CASSLLRVSYNEQFF.

The rearrangement links TRBV19 to TRBJ1-5; D possibly corresponds to TRBD1 (5 bases). The CDR3 has 15 residues. Per germline, CDR1 LNHDA and CDR2 SQIVND (reference sequence). V was pared by 5 bases and J by 3 bases, with 14 bases between. In nucleotides, the CDR3 is TGTGCCAGTAGTTATTCGGGGGTCTACAATCAGCCCCAGCATTTT. Translation: CASSYSGVYNQPQHF.

The chain joins TRBV9 to TRBJ1-6, with D perhaps TRBD1 (6 bases). V was trimmed by 3 bases and J by 7 bases, leaving 8 bases between them. The CDR3 is made up of 13 amino acids. In germline, CDR1 is SGDLS, CDR2 YYNGEE. The CDR3: CASSDRENSPLHF. The DNA for the CDR3 is TGTGCCAGCAGCGACAGGGAGAATTCACCCCTCCACTTT.

This chain uses TRBV5-1 with TRBJ1-1; 7 bases fit TRBD1. The V segment lost 4 bases and the J segment 3 bases; nucleotides outside the gene matches: 6. The CDR3 has 14 residues. Germline loops: CDR1 SGHRS, CDR2 YFSETQ. The CDR3 spells CASSTQGGHTEAFF. For the CDR3, the DNA is TGCGCCAGCAGCACCCAAGGGGGCCACACTGAAGCTTTCTTT.

The gene calls are TRBV6-5 and TRBJ2-3, with 8 bases fitting TRBD1. The CDR3 runs to 14 residues. V trimming: 6 bases; J trimming: 4 bases; junction bases outside the gene matches: 6. In germline, CDR1 is MNHEY, CDR2 SVGAGI. The CDR3 coding sequence is TGTGCCAGCAGCGACAGGGGAAAGTCAGATACGCAGTATTTT. Protein sequence: CASSDRGKSDTQYF.

V and J are TRBV24-1 and TRBJ2-2; D is unclear. With 8 bases removed from V and 0 bases from J, the gap between germline ends came to 9 bases. Germline V gives CDR1 KGHDR, CDR2 SFDVKD. The CDR3 has 14 amino acids. As DNA, the CDR3 is TGTGCCACCAATACATACGCGAACACCGGGGAGCTGTTTTTT. The encoded protein is CATNTYANTGELFF.

The genes are TRBV5-1 and TRBJ1-2; 12 positions agree with TRBD1. The germline CDR1 and CDR2 sequences are SGHRS and YFSETQ. The CDR3 has 19 amino acids. V shed 4 bases and J 3 bases; nucleotides not matched to a gene: 16. The CDR3 loop is CASSPTWQPGQGADYGYTF. CDR3 bases: TGCGCCAGCAGCCCTACCTGGCAGCCGGGACAGGGGGCGGACTATGGCTACACCTTC. Full variable domain (rest looked up from reference TRBV5-1 and TRBJ1-2): KAGVTQTPRYLIKTRGQQVTLSCSPISGHRSVSWYQQTPGQGLQFLFEYFSETQRNKGNFPGRFSGRQFSNSRSEMNVSTLELGDSALYLCASSPTWQPGQGADYGYTFGSGTRLTVV.

The rearrangement uses TRBV27 and TRBJ1-1, with D possibly matching TRBD1 (5 bases). V lost 2 bases and J lost 2, with 12 bases in between. CDR1 is MNHEY, CDR2 SMNVEV, per germline (reference sequence). CDR3 size: 15 residues. As DNA, the CDR3 is TGTGCCAGCAGTTTAGCGGGAAGGGGAAACACTGAAGCTTTCTTT. Translated: CASSLAGRGNTEAFF.

The J gene is TRBJ1-1, the V gene TRBV7-9; maybe TRBD1 (5 bases). The germline V gene has CDR1 SEHNR and CDR2 FQNEAQ (reference sequence). V lost 2 bases and J lost 1, with 5 bases in between. The CDR3 totals 13 residues. Written as DNA, the CDR3 is TGTGCCAGCAGCTTACAGGGGAACACTGAAGCTTTCTTT. As protein: CASSLQGNTEAFF.

The chain has TRBV14 and TRBJ2-7, with 9 bases aligning to TRBD1. Per germline, CDR1 SGHDN and CDR2 FVKESK. This CDR3 is built from 16 residues. V lost 4 bases to trimming and J lost 2 bases; unmatched junction nucleotides: 9. CDR3 protein: CASSLLTGTGTYEQYF. For the CDR3, the DNA is TGTGCCAGCAGCCTTTTGACCGGGACAGGGACCTACGAGCAGTACTTC.

The chain employs TRBV5-1 and TRBJ2-7; TRBD1 matches at 9 bases. Germline V gene data show CDR1 as SGHRS and CDR2 as YFSETQ. The CDR3 length is 14 residues. V lost 2 bases, J lost 4 bases, and 4 bases stayed unmatched. The CDR3 DNA reads TGCGCCAGCAGCTTCCCCGGGACAGGGTACGAGCAGTACTTC. Translating gives CASSFPGTGYEQYF.

The CDR3 loop reads CTSSQDVKRELRSYEQYF. The CDR3 DNA follows: TGCACCAGCAGCCAAGATGTTAAGCGGGAGTTGCGGTCCTACGAGCAGTACTTC. The rearrangement uses TRBV1 and TRBJ2-7; the table names TRBD2, a call not compared with the DNA. TRBV1 is given as a pseudogene. The CDR3 spans 18 residues.

The chain recombines TRBV19 with TRBJ2-3, with D tentatively TRBD2 (6 bases). Germline lookup yields CDR1 LNHDA and CDR2 SQIVND (reference sequence). Trimming cost V 5 bases and J 2 bases, with 14 bases left between them. CDR3 length: 15 residues. As DNA, the CDR3 is TGTGCCAGTAGTGCCGGGCCGGGACTCACAGATACGCAGTATTTT. Protein: CASSAGPGLTDTQYF.

The V gene is TRBV20-1, the J gene TRBJ1-5; TRBD1 matches at 10 bases. Trimming at V came to 3 bases and at J to 4 bases, leaving 6 bases not matched to a gene. This CDR3 contains 15 residues. Germline V gene data show CDR1 as DFQATT and CDR2 as SNEGSKA (reference sequence). CDR3 region: CSASLGQGLNQPQHF. For the CDR3, the DNA is TGCAGTGCTAGTTTGGGACAGGGGCTTAATCAGCCCCAGCATTTT.

This chain joins TRBV5-1 and TRBJ2-3, with 13 bases matching TRBD2. This CDR3 contains 18 residues. Germline loops: CDR1 SGHRS, CDR2 YFSETQ. J gave up 0 bases and V 4 bases, and 8 bases lay outside the gene matches. DNA of the CDR3: TGCGCCAGCAGCCCGGGACTAGCGGGGACCTCTAGCACAGATACGCAGTATTTT. This sequence encodes CASSPGLAGTSSTDTQYF.

V gene TRBV3-1 (or the pseudogene TRBV3-2) combines with J gene TRBJ2-7; 8 bases match TRBD2. This CDR3 is built from 13 residues. V was pared by 0 bases and J by 6 bases, with 1 base of the junction left unmatched. Per germline, CDR1 LGHDT and CDR2 YNNKEL (reference sequence). DNA of the CDR3: TGTGCCAGCAGCCAAGATCTAGCGGGCGAGCAGTACTTC. Protein sequence: CASSQDLAGEQYF.

V gene TRBV20-1 combines with J gene TRBJ1-1; D may be TRBD1 (6 bases). CDR3 length: 19 residues. In germline, CDR1 is DFQATT, CDR2 SNEGSKA (reference sequence). Trimming stripped 3 bases from V and 2 bases from J, with 28 bases between. The CDR3 sequence is CSASSYYRSDRGFNTEAFF. CDR3 DNA: TGCAGTGCTAGTTCCTATTATCGATCGGACAGAGGATTTAACACTGAAGCTTTCTTT.

This rearrangement joins TRBV10-3 to TRBJ2-2, with 7 bases matching TRBD1. V was clipped by 11 bases and J by 4 bases; unmatched bases: 10. CDR3 size: 14 residues. Germline V lookup: CDR1 ENHRY, CDR2 SYGVKD. In DNA, the CDR3 is TGTGCCTCAGTCGGACAGGACTTCACCGGGGAGCTGTTTTTT. This gives the protein CASVGQDFTGELFF.

Concerning this clone itself: Germline is not matched at one junction end, which may reflect a read error. The V call is TRBV3-1 (or the pseudogene TRBV3-2), the J call TRBJ2-5, with a tentative D call TRBD2 (6 bases). The CDR3 sequence is 15 residues long. Germline values: CDR1 LGHDT, CDR2 YNNKEL (reference sequence). CDR3 in DNA: TGTGCCAGCAGGCAAGTCCCAGCGGGTTCAGAGACCCAGTACTTC. It yields the protein CASRQVPAGSETQYF.

The V gene is TRBV3-1 (or the pseudogene TRBV3-2), the J gene TRBJ2-2, with D perhaps TRBD1 (5 bases). This CDR3 is 15 amino acids long. CDR1 and CDR2 from the germline V gene are LGHDT and YNNKEL (reference sequence). V lost 2 bases, J lost 8 bases, and 15 bases lay in between. This chain's CDR3 is CASSQRGNRAGELFF. The CDR3 nucleotides are TGTGCCAGCAGCCAAAGGGGAAATAGAGCGGGGGAGCTGTTTTTT.

The rearrangement uses TRBV29-1 and TRBJ1-2, with no clear D. Trimming stripped 0 bases from V and 8 bases from J, with 4 bases between. The germline gives CDR1 SQVTM, CDR2 ANQGSEA. The CDR3 spans 10 residues. CDR3 loop: CSVEESGYTF. The CDR3, as DNA: TGCAGCGTTGAAGAAAGCGGCTACACCTTC.

The count of this clone is one. The chain employs TRBV3-1 (or the pseudogene TRBV3-2) and TRBJ1-3; TRBD1 aligns across 10 bases. CDR1 and CDR2 from the germline V gene are LGHDT and YNNKEL (reference sequence). The CDR3 runs to 17 residues. With 2 bases clipped from V and 2 bases from J, the junction kept 6 bases outside the gene matches. CDR3: CASSQFGQGVPGNTIYF. CDR3 nucleotides: TGTGCCAGCAGCCAATTTGGACAGGGGGTGCCTGGAAACACCATATATTTT.